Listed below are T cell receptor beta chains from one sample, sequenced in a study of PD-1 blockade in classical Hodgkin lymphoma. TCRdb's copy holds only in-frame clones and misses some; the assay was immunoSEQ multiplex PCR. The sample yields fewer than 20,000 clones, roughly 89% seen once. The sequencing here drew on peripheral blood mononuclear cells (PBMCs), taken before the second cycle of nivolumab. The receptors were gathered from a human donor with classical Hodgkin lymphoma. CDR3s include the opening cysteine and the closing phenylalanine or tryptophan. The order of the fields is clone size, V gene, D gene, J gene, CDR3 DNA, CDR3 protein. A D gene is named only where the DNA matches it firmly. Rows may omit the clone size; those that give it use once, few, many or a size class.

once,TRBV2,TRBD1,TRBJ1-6,TGTGCCAGCAGTGAAACAGGGGCCCCCTCACCCCTCCACTTT,CASSETGAPSPLHF
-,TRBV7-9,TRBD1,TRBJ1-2,TGTGCCAGCAGCTTGAATGACAGGGCTTATGGCTACACCTTC,CASSLNDRAYGYTF
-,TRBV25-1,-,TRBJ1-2,TGTGCCAGCAGTGAAAGTGGTATATCGAACTATGGCTACACCTTC,CASSESGISNYGYTF
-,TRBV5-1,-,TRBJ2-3,TGCGCCAGCAGCTTGGCGGGGCCCGGCACAGATACGCAGTATTTT,CASSLAGPGTDTQYF
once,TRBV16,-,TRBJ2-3,TGTGCCAGCAGCCAATCGGCCAGCACAGATACGCAGTATTTT,CASSQSASTDTQYF
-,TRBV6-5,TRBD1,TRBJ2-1,TGTGCCAGCAAGGACAGGGGCAATGAGCAGTTCTTC,CASKDRGNEQFF
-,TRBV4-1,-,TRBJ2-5,TGCGCCAGCAGCCAAGAGCGCTTGGGACCGTCCCCCAATTTAGAGACCCAGTACTTC,CASSQERLGPSPNLETQYF
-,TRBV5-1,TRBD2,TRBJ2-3,TGCGCCAGCAGCCGTGGGACTAGCGGGGGTCCGTTCACAGATACGCAGTATTTT,CASSRGTSGGPFTDTQYF
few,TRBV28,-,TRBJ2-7,TGTGCCAGCAGTTATACTAGCCACGGCGACGAGCAGTACTTC,CASSYTSHGDEQYF
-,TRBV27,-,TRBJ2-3,TGTGCCAGCAGTCGCAAAAAGGGGGCAGATACGCAGTATTTT,CASSRKKGADTQYF
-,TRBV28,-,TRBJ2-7,TGTGCCAGCAGTTTAAAACAGGGAGTAGACGAGCAGTACTTC,CASSLKQGVDEQYF
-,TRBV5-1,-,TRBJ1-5,TGCGCCAGCAGCTTGCAGGGAACGGGACAGCCCCAGCATTTT,CASSLQGTGQPQHF
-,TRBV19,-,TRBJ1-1,TGTGCCAGTAGTATTCAGAAGAACACTGAAGCTTTCTTT,CASSIQKNTEAFF
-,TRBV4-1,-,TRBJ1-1,TGCGCCAGCAGCCAAGATCCGACGGACACTGAAGCTTTCTTT,CASSQDPTDTEAFF
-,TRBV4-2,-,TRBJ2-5,TGTGCCAGCAGCCAAGACGGAGGGGAGACCCAGTACTTC,CASSQDGGETQYF
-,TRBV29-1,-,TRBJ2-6,TGCAGCGTTGTCCAGGCAGGGGCCAACGTCCTGACTTTC,CSVVQAGANVLTF
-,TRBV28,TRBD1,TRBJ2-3,TGTGCCAGCACTAACAGGGACAGATCTAGCACAGATACGCAGTATTTT,CASTNRDRSSTDTQYF
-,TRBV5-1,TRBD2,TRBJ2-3,TGCGCCAGCACCGGACTAGCGCAGACTCCAGATACGCAGTATTTT,CASTGLAQTPDTQYF
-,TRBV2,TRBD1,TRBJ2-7,TGTGCCAGCAAAGACGGACAGGGGTCAGCCGAGCAGTACTTC,CASKDGQGSAEQYF
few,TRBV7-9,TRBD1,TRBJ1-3,TGTGCCAGCAGCTGGACAGGGGCGGCAAACACCATATATTTT,CASSWTGAANTIYF
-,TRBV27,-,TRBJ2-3,TGTGCCAGCAGTCTCAGGACAGAGCCCACAGATACGCAGTATTTT,CASSLRTEPTDTQYF
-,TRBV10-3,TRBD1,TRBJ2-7,TGTGCCATCAGTGGCCCGACCGGGACAGGTAGCTACGAGCAGTACTTC,CAISGPTGTGSYEQYF
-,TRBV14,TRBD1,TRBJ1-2,TGTGCCAGCAGCCAAGGACAGGGGATGGGCTACACCTTC,CASSQGQGMGYTF
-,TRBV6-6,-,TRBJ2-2,TGTGCCAGCAGTGGACCCAAGGCGAACACCGGGGAGCTGTTTTTT,CASSGPKANTGELFF
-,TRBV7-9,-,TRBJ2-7,TGTGCCAGCAGCTTACTCCAGGGGTACGAGCAGTACTTC,CASSLLQGYEQYF
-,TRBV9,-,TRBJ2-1,TGTGCCAGCAGCGTAGCTACGGTCAATGAGCAGTTCTTC,CASSVATVNEQFF
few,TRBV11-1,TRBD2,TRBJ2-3,TGTGCCAGCAGCCTGCGGGGGAGAGGCACAGATACGCAGTATTTT,CASSLRGRGTDTQYF
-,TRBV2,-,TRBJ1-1,TGTGCCAGCAAATTACCGGGGGCTGAAGCTTTCTTT,CASKLPGAEAFF
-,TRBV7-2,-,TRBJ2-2,TGTGCCAGCAGCACTCTTCAGAACACCGGGGAGCTGTTTTTT,CASSTLQNTGELFF
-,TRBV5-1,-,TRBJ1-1,TGCGCCAGCAGCCCGATTGGGGGGGTCACTGAAGCTTTCTTT,CASSPIGGVTEAFF